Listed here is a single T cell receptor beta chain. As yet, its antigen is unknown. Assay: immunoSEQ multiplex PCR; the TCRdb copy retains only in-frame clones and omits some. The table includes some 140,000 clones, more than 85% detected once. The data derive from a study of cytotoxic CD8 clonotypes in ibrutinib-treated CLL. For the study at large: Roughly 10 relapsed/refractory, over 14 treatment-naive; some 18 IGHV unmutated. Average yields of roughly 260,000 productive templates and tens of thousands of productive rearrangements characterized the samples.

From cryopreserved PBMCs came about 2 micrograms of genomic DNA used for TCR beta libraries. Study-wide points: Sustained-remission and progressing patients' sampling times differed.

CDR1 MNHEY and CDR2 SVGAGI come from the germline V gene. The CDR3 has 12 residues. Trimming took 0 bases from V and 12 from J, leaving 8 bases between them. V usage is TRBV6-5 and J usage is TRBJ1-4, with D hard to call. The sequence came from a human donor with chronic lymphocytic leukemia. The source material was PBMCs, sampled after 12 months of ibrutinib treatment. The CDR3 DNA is TGTGCCAGCAGTTACTCGGGCGAGGAACTGTTTTTT. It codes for CASSYSGEELFF.